The 26 T cell receptor beta chains listed next were all sequenced from one sample in a study of T cell responses to AZD1222 COVID-19 vaccine. TCRdb's copy holds only in-frame clones and misses some; the assay was immunoSEQ multiplex PCR. The table shows roughly 180,000 clones, with roughly 92% occurring only once. The sample was peripheral blood, taken 28 days after the second AZD1222 dose. The receptors stem from an adult who received the AZD1222 COVID-19 vaccine.

V and J are TRBV2 and TRBJ1-4; 9 positions match TRBD1. The V gene end was trimmed by 5 bases and the J gene end by 6 bases; junction bases not matched to a gene: 10. The CDR3 is made up of 16 amino acids. Germline CDR1 reads SNHLY; CDR2 reads FYNNEI. Here the CDR3 reads CASSIRRTGADEKLFF. The CDR3 DNA reads TGTGCCAGCAGTATCCGCAGGACAGGGGCCGATGAAAAACTGTTTTTT.

V gene TRBV11-2 combines with J gene TRBJ1-4; D remains ambiguous. Trimming shortened V by 6 bases and J by 11 bases, and 13 bases separated the two germline ends. CDR1 and CDR2 from the germline V gene are SGHAT and FQNNGV. This CDR3 contains 12 residues. The DNA of the CDR3 is TGTGCCAGCAGTCGATTCGCCCGGAAACTGTTTTTT. Protein product: CASSRFARKLFF.

V gene TRBV27 combines with J gene TRBJ2-7; TRBD2 might be the D (6 bases). The CDR3 runs to 16 residues. Germline-derived CDR1 and CDR2 are MNHEY and SMNVEV (reference sequence). V shed 5 bases and J shed 0 bases, with 17 bases lying between them. The chain's CDR3 is CASSPRRGYYSYEQYF. DNA for the CDR3: TGTGCCAGCAGTCCTCGGAGGGGATACTACTCCTACGAGCAGTACTTC.

This chain connects TRBV18 to TRBJ2-1; weak D call: TRBD2 (7 bases). Looked up from germline, CDR1 is KGHSH and CDR2 is LQKENI. V lost 3 bases, J lost 4 bases, and 13 bases lay in between. The CDR3 extends over 15 amino acids. The CDR3 protein is CASSPMGGAYNEQFF. The CDR3 DNA reads as TGTGCCAGCTCACCCATGGGGGGGGCTTACAATGAGCAGTTCTTC.

The CDR3 DNA follows: TGCGCCAGCAGCTTGTTGCTCGGCTCTGGGGCCAACGTCCTGACTTTC. Translating it yields CASSLLLGSGANVLTF. The chain combines TRBV5-1 with TRBJ2-6; D is uncertain. The CDR3 length is 16 residues. V gave up 1 base and J gave up 0 bases, with 8 bases separating them. CDR1 is SGHRS and CDR2 is YFSETQ in the germline V gene.

The chain recombines TRBV29-1 with TRBJ2-3, with TRBD2 matching over 10 bases. The CDR3 runs to 14 residues. Germline CDR1 and CDR2: SQVTM and ANQGSEA. V lost 4 bases to trimming and J lost 0 bases; unmatched junction nucleotides: 1. The CDR3 protein is CSVVTSGSTDTQYF. As DNA, the CDR3 is TGCAGCGTTGTGACTAGCGGGAGCACAGATACGCAGTATTTT.

The gene calls are TRBV15 and TRBJ1-2, with no clear D. Germline values: CDR1 LNHNV, CDR2 YYDKDF (reference sequence). This CDR3 contains 15 residues. V gave up 1 base and J gave up 3 bases, with 12 bases separating them. Here the CDR3 reads CATSRVASLYYGYTF. CDR3 bases: TGTGCCACCAGCAGAGTGGCCAGCCTTTACTATGGCTACACCTTC.

The rearrangement links TRBV4-3 to TRBJ1-2, with a tentative D call TRBD1 (5 bases). This CDR3 is 15 amino acids long. V was clipped by 0 bases and J by 8 bases, with 16 bases between them. From germline, CDR1 is LGHNA and CDR2 YSLEER. CDR3 bases: TGCGCCAGCAGCCAAGATTGGGGCAGGGATCGAGGCTACACCTTC. This gives the protein CASSQDWGRDRGYTF.

This clone has more than one count but fewer than ten. The chain couples TRBV4-2 to TRBJ2-1; 7 bases line up with TRBD1. Looked up from germline, CDR1 is LGHNA and CDR2 is YNFKEQ. V trimming: 4 bases; J trimming: 8 bases; junction bases outside the gene matches: 14. The CDR3 covers 16 residues. The DNA for the CDR3 is TGTGCCAGCAGCCGATTACAGGGGCTGATGAGAGATGAGCAGTTCTTC. It specifies CASSRLQGLMRDEQFF.

The chain employs TRBV27 and TRBJ1-5; no clear D. Trimming took 6 bases from V and 5 from J, leaving 11 bases between them. Germline V gene sequence: CDR1 MNHEY, CDR2 SMNVEV (reference sequence). CDR3 size: 13 residues. The CDR3 coding sequence is TGTGCCAGCAGCCAACGTAGGGATCAGCCCCAGCATTTT. It encodes CASSQRRDQPQHF.

This chain links TRBV19 with TRBJ1-4, with D unclear. Germline lookup yields CDR1 LNHDA and CDR2 SQIVND (reference sequence). The V and J ends lost 3 bases and 8 bases respectively, with 16 bases between them. This CDR3 is built from 15 residues. CDR3 loop: CASSILGPPPEKLFF. CDR3 DNA sequence: TGTGCCAGTAGTATCCTTGGCCCACCCCCCGAAAAACTGTTTTTT.

The chain carries TRBV12-5 and TRBJ2-1; 7 bases are a match to TRBD1. Trimming at V came to 5 bases and at J to 14 bases, leaving 9 bases not matched to a gene. The CDR3 covers 12 residues. The germline V gene has CDR1 LGHNT and CDR2 FRNRAP. The DNA of the CDR3 is TGTGCTAGTGGTGAGCCCGACAGGGCGGAGTTCTTC. This gives the protein CASGEPDRAEFF.

This chain joins TRBV10-3 and TRBJ1-5; no clear D. V gave up 2 bases and J gave up 0 bases, with 5 bases separating them. Germline-derived CDR1 and CDR2 are ENHRY and SYGVKD. The CDR3 totals 14 residues. CDR3 region: CAISEPLSNQPQHF. The DNA for the CDR3 is TGTGCCATCAGTGAGCCGCTTAGCAATCAGCCCCAGCATTTT.

The J gene is TRBJ1-1, the V gene TRBV9; 9 nucleotides line up with TRBD1. Germline CDR1 is SGDLS and CDR2 is YYNGEE. The CDR3 has 16 amino acids. V was pared by 4 bases and J by 7 bases, with 14 bases of the junction left unmatched. The CDR3 sequence is CASSPPGTGRRGEAFF. DNA of the CDR3: TGTGCCAGCAGCCCCCCCGGGACAGGGCGAAGGGGTGAAGCTTTCTTT. Together with reference TRBV9 and TRBJ1-1, the CDR3 gives the full variable domain: DSGVTQTPKHLITATGQRVTLRCSPRSGDLSVYWYQQSLDQGLQFLIQYYNGEERAKGNILERFSAQQFPDLHSELNLSSLELGDSALYFCASSPPGTGRRGEAFFGQGTRLTVV.

V is TRBV9 and J is TRBJ1-2; a weak D match, TRBD1 (5 bases). The CDR3 consists of 15 residues. CDR1 is SGDLS, CDR2 YYNGEE, per germline. The V gene lost 4 bases and the J gene lost 0 bases, with 13 bases spanning the gap. Written as DNA, the CDR3 is TGTGCCAGCAGCTCCCGGGGGGTATCTAACTATGGCTACACCTTC. Translating gives CASSSRGVSNYGYTF. The full variable domain, rest sourced from reference TRBV9 and TRBJ1-2, is DSGVTQTPKHLITATGQRVTLRCSPRSGDLSVYWYQQSLDQGLQFLIQYYNGEERAKGNILERFSAQQFPDLHSELNLSSLELGDSALYFCASSSRGVSNYGYTFGSGTRLTVV.

V is TRBV5-1 and J is TRBJ2-7; 10 bases agree with TRBD2. Germline trimming cut 2 bases from V and 1 base from J; bases unmatched to any gene: 3. The CDR3 extends over 15 amino acids. CDR1 is SGHRS and CDR2 is YFSETQ in the germline V gene. CDR3 sequence (DNA): TGCGCCAGCAGCTTAGGACTAGCGGAGTCCTACGAGCAGTACTTC. This gives the protein CASSLGLAESYEQYF.

This chain links TRBV7-8 with TRBJ2-7, with 8 bases that match TRBD1. V was clipped by 0 bases and J by 2 bases; unmatched bases: 6. The CDR3 runs 16 residues. Germline loops: CDR1 SGHVS, CDR2 FQNEAQ. In nucleotides, the CDR3 is TGTGCCAGCAGCTTAGCCCGGACAGGGACGACCTACGAGCAGTACTTC. It yields the protein CASSLARTGTTYEQYF.

Only one count was recorded for this clone. The chain's CDR3 is CASSATLAAETQYF. The CDR3 coding sequence is TGTGCCAGCAGTGCAACACTAGCGGCGGAGACCCAGTACTTC. This chain links TRBV27 with TRBJ2-5, with 8 bases fitting TRBD2. Trimming cost V 5 bases and J 5 bases; bases outside gene matches: 7. Germline V CDR1 and CDR2: MNHEY, SMNVEV (reference sequence). The CDR3 sequence is 14 residues long.

The rearrangement joins TRBV5-1 to TRBJ1-2; 8 bases fit TRBD1. The CDR3 length is 14 residues. Unmatched junction bases numbered 8, after V lost 4 bases and J lost 6 bases. Germline assignment: CDR1 SGHRS and CDR2 YFSETQ. CDR3 protein: CASSAGQGADGYTF. CDR3 DNA sequence: TGCGCCAGCAGCGCCGGACAGGGCGCGGATGGCTACACCTTC.

V gene TRBV15 combines with J gene TRBJ1-2, with D unresolved. In germline, CDR1 is LNHNV, CDR2 YYDKDF (reference sequence). The ends were cut back, 5 bases at V and 4 bases at J, with 11 bases in the middle. The CDR3 has 13 residues. The CDR3 spells CATSSMRSYGYTF. In DNA form, the CDR3 reads TGTGCCACCAGCTCGATGAGATCCTATGGCTACACCTTC.

The chain recombines TRBV11-2 with TRBJ2-7; no clear D gene. The CDR3 covers 13 residues. V was clipped by 0 bases and J by 3 bases, with 6 bases between them. Germline CDR1 and CDR2: SGHAT and FQNNGV. In nucleotides, the CDR3 is TGTGCCAGCAGCTTAGACAGCGTCTACGAGCAGTACTTC. This sequence encodes CASSLDSVYEQYF.

The rearrangement uses TRBV6-5 and TRBJ1-1; no clear D. Germline CDR1 and CDR2: MNHEY and SVGAGI. Trimming took off 0 bases at V and 0 bases at J, with 11 bases between the two ends. CDR3 length: 16 amino acids. CDR3 region: CASSYSTAALNTEAFF. The CDR3 DNA reads as TGTGCCAGCAGTTACTCGACGGCAGCCTTGAACACTGAAGCTTTCTTT.

The CDR3 protein is CASSLVPVETQYF. CDR3 DNA: TGTGCCAGCAGCTTGGTGCCGGTGGAGACCCAGTACTTC. J is TRBJ2-5 and V is TRBV5-4; no clear D gene. Trimming pared 0 bases from V and 5 bases from J, leaving 8 bases between. The CDR3 runs 13 residues. Germline-derived CDR1 and CDR2 are SGHNT and YYREEE (reference sequence).

CDR3 in amino acids: CASSLGLAGGQETQYF. Here the CDR3 DNA reads TGTGCCAGCAGCTTGGGACTAGCGGGGGGGCAAGAGACCCAGTACTTC. The rearrangement uses TRBV5-4 and TRBJ2-5, with 14 nucleotides matching TRBD2. After removal of 0 bases from V and 2 bases from J, the junction contained 0 bases not matched to a gene. The CDR3 is made up of 16 amino acids. Germline V lookup: CDR1 SGHNT, CDR2 YYREEE (reference sequence).

V usage is TRBV16 and J usage is TRBJ1-3; unclear D gene. The germline V gene has CDR1 KGHSY and CDR2 FQNENV. V lost 0 bases and J lost 0, with 6 bases in between. This CDR3 is 15 amino acids long. The CDR3 nucleotides are TGTGCCAGCAGCCAATCTGTCAGCTCTGGAAACACCATATATTTT. As protein: CASSQSVSSGNTIYF. Full variable domain (remainder filled in from reference TRBV16 and TRBJ1-3): GEEVAQTPKHLVRGEGQKAKLYCAPIKGHSYVFWYQQVLKNEFKFLISFQNENVFDETGMPKERFSAKCLPNSPCSLEIQATKLEDSAVYFCASSQSVSSGNTIYFGEGSWLTVV.

This clone appeared a few times. The chain combines TRBV9 with TRBJ1-3; 8 bases align to TRBD1. After removal of 0 bases from V and 7 bases from J, the junction contained 6 bases not matched to a gene. The CDR3 is 15 amino acids. Germline lookup yields CDR1 SGDLS and CDR2 YYNGEE. The chain's CDR3 is CASSVGQGRENTIYF. The CDR3, as DNA: TGTGCCAGCAGCGTAGGACAGGGGAGAGAGAACACCATATATTTT.